These T cell receptor beta chains were read from a single sample in a study of T cell responses to AZD1222 COVID-19 vaccine. The repertoire was sequenced with immunoSEQ multiplex PCR; TCRdb's copy has only in-frame clones and lacks some. The table shows 120,000 or so clones, with around 93% occurring only once. The sequencing used peripheral blood, collected on day 0 of AZD1222 vaccination. The source is an adult in good health. Both conserved end residues are part of each CDR3. D genes are given only for firm matches. Expanded clones are given a class, and other clones once, few, many or no size at all.

D,V,size,J,CDR3,DNA
NA,TRBV30,NA,TRBJ1-3,CAWSIQDRNTIYF,TGTGCCTGGAGTATTCAGGATAGAAACACCATATATTTT
NA,TRBV10-2,NA,TRBJ2-5,CASMQETQYF,TGCGCCAGCATGCAAGAGACCCAGTACTTC
TRBD1,TRBV19,NA,TRBJ2-3,CASRRNGQGRTDTQYF,TGTGCCAGTAGGCGTAACGGACAGGGGCGGACAGATACGCAGTATTTT
TRBD1,TRBV2,NA,TRBJ1-5,CASGIEDRDQPQHF,TGTGCCAGCGGCATAGAAGACAGGGATCAGCCCCAGCATTTT
NA,TRBV28,few,TRBJ2-7,CASSSYSGAPRYEQYF,TGTGCCAGCAGCTCTTATTCGGGAGCCCCCCGTTACGAGCAGTACTTC
NA,TRBV11-2,NA,TRBJ1-1,CASSPVGRTEAFF,TGTGCCAGCAGCCCGGTGGGTAGAACTGAAGCTTTCTTT
NA,TRBV27,NA,TRBJ1-6,CASSPPQGNSPLHF,TGTGCCAGCAGTCCCCCCCAGGGTAATTCACCCCTCCACTTT
NA,TRBV20-1,NA,TRBJ2-5,CSALKRETQYF,TGCAGTGCTCTAAAGCGGGAGACCCAGTACTTC
NA,TRBV5-5,NA,TRBJ1-4,CASSSGTYREKLFF,TGTGCCAGCAGCTCAGGGACATACCGCGAAAAACTGTTTTTT
NA,TRBV7-9,NA,TRBJ1-5,CASSLGGLGRGQPQHF,TGTGCCAGCAGCTTAGGAGGTTTAGGGAGGGGGCAGCCCCAGCATTTT
NA,TRBV20-1,NA,TRBJ1-6,CSATLLSPLHF,TGCAGTGCTACCCTCCTTTCACCCCTCCACTTT
TRBD1,TRBV4-2,NA,TRBJ1-2,CASSPRGTGYGYTF,TGTGCCAGCAGCCCCCGGGGGACAGGCTATGGCTACACCTTC
TRBD1,TRBV19,NA,TRBJ1-1,CASSIPTGVGTEAFF,TGTGCCAGTAGTATCCCAACAGGGGTCGGGACTGAAGCTTTCTTT
TRBD1,TRBV10-3,NA,TRBJ1-1,CAISESVGTAEAFF,TGTGCCATCAGTGAGTCGGTGGGGACAGCTGAAGCTTTCTTT
NA,TRBV25-1,NA,TRBJ1-1,CASSEPGNDIEAFF,TGTGCCAGCAGTGAACCCGGCAATGATATTGAAGCTTTCTTT
NA,TRBV5-1,NA,TRBJ1-1,CASTPQGYTEAFF,TGCGCCAGCACCCCACAGGGATACACTGAAGCTTTCTTT
NA,TRBV7-2,NA,TRBJ1-2,CASSLEVGDYGYTF,TGTGCCAGCAGCTTAGAGGTCGGCGACTATGGCTACACCTTC
NA,TRBV25-1,NA,TRBJ1-2,CASSDVTGFVSDGYTF,TGTGCCAGCAGTGACGTGACTGGCTTCGTCTCGGATGGCTACACCTTC
NA,TRBV5-8,NA,TRBJ2-1,CASSFDYREQFF,TGTGCCAGCAGCTTCGACTATCGTGAGCAGTTCTTC
TRBD1,TRBV6-5,NA,TRBJ2-7,CASRRDSVYEQYF,TGTGCCAGCAGACGGGACAGTGTATACGAGCAGTACTTC
TRBD2,TRBV10-3,NA,TRBJ2-3,CAISSGGSTDTQYF,TGTGCCATCTCTAGCGGGGGGTCCACAGATACGCAGTATTTT
NA,TRBV12-3/TRBV12-4,NA,TRBJ1-1,CASSRAGGTEAFF,TGTGCCAGCAGCCGGGCCGGGGGCACTGAAGCTTTCTTT
TRBD1,TRBV29-1,once,TRBJ2-2,CSGRQGGTGELFF,TGCAGCGGTAGACAGGGTGGGACCGGGGAGCTGTTTTTT
NA,TRBV6-5,NA,TRBJ1-2,CASARGTSANYGYTF,TGTGCCAGCGCGAGGGGGACCTCCGCTAACTATGGCTACACCTTC
NA,TRBV15,NA,TRBJ1-1,CATSTVRTGSLEAFF,TGTGCCACCAGCACGGTGCGAACGGGGAGCTTAGAAGCTTTCTTT
NA,TRBV7-9,NA,TRBJ1-1,CASTLRVNTEAFF,TGTGCCAGCACCCTGAGGGTGAACACTGAAGCTTTCTTT
NA,TRBV18,few,TRBJ2-1,CASSPLGPQRSYNEQFF,TGTGCCAGCTCACCCCTAGGTCCTCAGAGGTCCTACAATGAGCAGTTCTTC
NA,TRBV28,NA,TRBJ1-2,CASSPISRTDNYGYTF,TGTGCCAGCAGTCCAATATCCCGGACGGATAACTATGGCTACACCTTC
NA,TRBV24-1,NA,TRBJ1-2,CATSDRRRYGYTF,TGTGCCACCAGTGATAGGAGACGCTATGGCTACACCTTC
NA,TRBV11-2,NA,TRBJ1-5,CASSFGGDQPQHF,TGTGCCAGCAGCTTCGGAGGTGATCAGCCCCAGCATTTT
TRBD1,TRBV5-1,NA,TRBJ1-4,CASSLAGTGEKLFF,TGCGCCAGCAGCTTGGCGGGGACAGGGGAAAAACTGTTTTTT
NA,TRBV5-1,NA,TRBJ1-1,CASSSLTEWNTEAFF,TGCGCCAGCAGCTCCCTGACGGAGTGGAACACTGAAGCTTTCTTT
NA,TRBV5-1,once,TRBJ1-1,CASSLAVNTEAFF,TGCGCCAGCAGCTTGGCAGTGAACACTGAAGCTTTCTTT
NA,TRBV7-8,NA,TRBJ1-6,CASSLASSINSPLHF,TGTGCCAGCAGCTTAGCGTCAAGCATAAATTCACCCCTCCACTTT
NA,TRBV18,NA,TRBJ1-2,CASSQRQEDGYTF,TGTGCCAGCTCACAGAGACAGGAGGATGGCTACACCTTC
TRBD1,TRBV30,few,TRBJ1-1,CAWRTRQGSTEAFF,TGTGCCTGGAGGACGAGACAGGGATCAACTGAAGCTTTCTTT
TRBD2,TRBV10-2,once,TRBJ2-3,CASKSGTSDTDTQYF,TGCGCCAGCAAATCCGGGACTAGCGACACAGATACGCAGTATTTT
NA,TRBV30,few,TRBJ1-3,CAWTGSGNTIYF,TGTGCCTGGACGGGCTCTGGAAACACCATATATTTT
NA,TRBV18,NA,TRBJ2-3,CASSPKEDTQYF,TGTGCCAGCTCACCAAAGGAAGATACGCAGTATTTT
NA,TRBV27,NA,TRBJ1-3,CASKRQSSSGNTIYF,TGTGCCAGCAAAAGACAGAGTAGCTCTGGAAACACCATATATTTT
TRBD1,TRBV5-1,NA,TRBJ1-5,CASSWTGDEPQHF,TGCGCCAGCAGCTGGACAGGAGATGAGCCCCAGCATTTT
NA,TRBV25-1,NA,TRBJ2-7,CASSEGDRIYEQYF,TGTGCCAGCAGTGAAGGAGACAGGATCTACGAGCAGTACTTC
NA,TRBV21-1,NA,TRBJ2-3,CASSKKNFVTQLSTDTQYF,TGTGCCAGCAGCAAAAAAAACTTCGTGACGCAGCTTAGCACAGATACGCAGTATTTT
NA,TRBV28,NA,TRBJ1-3,CASSPHGGGRNGNTIYF,TGTGCCAGCAGTCCCCACGGCGGGGGGCGAAATGGAAACACCATATATTTT
NA,TRBV5-1,NA,TRBJ1-2,CASSAGDRGYGYTF,TGCGCCAGCAGCGCCGGGGACCGAGGCTATGGCTACACCTTC
NA,TRBV28,few,TRBJ1-2,CASSFGYGYTF,TGTGCCAGCAGTTTCGGGTATGGCTACACCTTC
NA,TRBV28,NA,TRBJ1-5,CASSLWAVNSNQPQHF,TGTGCCAGCAGTTTATGGGCAGTTAATAGCAATCAGCCCCAGCATTTT
NA,TRBV11-2,NA,TRBJ2-4,CASSSEYPNIQYF,TGTGCCAGCAGCTCCGAGTACCCAAACATTCAGTACTTC
TRBD1,TRBV28,NA,TRBJ1-1,CASSHPDRDDTEAFF,TGTGCCAGCAGTCACCCCGACAGGGATGACACTGAAGCTTTCTTT
TRBD1,TRBV19,once,TRBJ1-2,CASRVQGNNYGYTF,TGTGCCAGTAGGGTACAGGGGAATAACTATGGCTACACCTTC
NA,TRBV4-1,once,TRBJ1-1,CASSRKSIEGRVLEAFF,TGCGCCAGCAGCCGAAAATCGATTGAAGGCAGGGTACTTGAAGCTTTCTTT
NA,TRBV6-6,NA,TRBJ1-6,CASSPKAGRVSYNSPLHF,TGTGCCAGCAGTCCAAAGGCAGGGAGGGTTTCCTATAATTCACCCCTCCACTTT
NA,TRBV6-5,NA,TRBJ2-2,CATSEKGRYTGELFF,TGTGCCACCTCCGAGAAGGGGCGATACACCGGGGAGCTGTTTTTT
TRBD1,TRBV5-1,NA,TRBJ1-2,CASSGNRGHGYTF,TGCGCCAGCAGCGGAAACAGGGGCCATGGCTACACCTTC
NA,TRBV29-1,NA,TRBJ1-3,CSVEEGGTGNTIYF,TGCAGCGTTGAAGAGGGGGGCACTGGAAACACCATATATTTT
NA,TRBV2,NA,TRBJ1-3,CASSESGNTIYF,TGTGCCAGCAGTGAGTCTGGAAACACCATATATTTT